One T cell receptor beta chain is described in this entry. The germline V gene encodes CDR1 LGHDT and CDR2 YNNKEL (reference sequence). There are 14 residues in the CDR3. V was pared by 3 bases and J by 11 bases, with 7 bases of the junction left unmatched. The sample belongs to a study of T cells after yellow fever vaccination. MiXCR, run by TCRdb on the 5' RACE reads, gives a single entry per CDR3 protein. The repertoire consists of around 160,000 distinct CDR3 sequences, with approximately 6.8% occurring once and the leading ten covering over 2%. This TCR came from a man in his late teens or twenties who received the YFV17D yellow fever vaccine. The sequencing used CD4+ T cells sorted from PBMCs, collected more than 4 days after the first yellow fever vaccination. V and J are TRBV3-1 and TRBJ1-1, with 12 bases that match TRBD1. The CDR3 DNA is TGTGCCAGCAGCCACTGGGACAGGGGGCCCGCGGCTTTCTTT. It yields the protein CASSHWDRGPAAFF.